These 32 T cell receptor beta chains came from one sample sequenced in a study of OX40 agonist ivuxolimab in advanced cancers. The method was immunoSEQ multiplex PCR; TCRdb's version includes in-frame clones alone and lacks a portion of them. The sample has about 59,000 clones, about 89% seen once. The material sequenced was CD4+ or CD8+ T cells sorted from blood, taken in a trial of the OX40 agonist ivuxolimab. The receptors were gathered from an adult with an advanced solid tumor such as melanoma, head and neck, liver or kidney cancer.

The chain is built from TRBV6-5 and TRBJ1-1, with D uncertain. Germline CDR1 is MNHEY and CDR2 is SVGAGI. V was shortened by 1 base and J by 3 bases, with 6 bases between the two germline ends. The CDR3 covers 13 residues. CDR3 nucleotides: TGTGCCAGCAGTTACTATGCGGACACTGAAGCTTTCTTT. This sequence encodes CASSYYADTEAFF.

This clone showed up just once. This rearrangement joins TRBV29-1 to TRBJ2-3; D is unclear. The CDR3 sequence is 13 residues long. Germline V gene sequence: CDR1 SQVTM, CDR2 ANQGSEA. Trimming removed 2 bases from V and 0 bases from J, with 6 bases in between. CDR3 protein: CSVEPPSTDTQYF. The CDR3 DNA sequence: TGCAGCGTTGAACCACCGAGCACAGATACGCAGTATTTT.

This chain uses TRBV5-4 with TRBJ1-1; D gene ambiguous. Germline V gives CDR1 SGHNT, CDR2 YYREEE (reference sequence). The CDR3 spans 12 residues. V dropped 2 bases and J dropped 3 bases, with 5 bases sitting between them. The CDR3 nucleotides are TGTGCCAGCAGCTTCCGGGACACTGAAGCTTTCTTT. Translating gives CASSFRDTEAFF. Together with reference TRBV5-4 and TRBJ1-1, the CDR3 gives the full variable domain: ETGVTQSPTHLIKTRGQQVTLRCSSQSGHNTVSWYQQALGQGPQFIFQYYREEENGRGNFPPRFSGLQFPNYSSELNVNALELDDSALYLCASSFRDTEAFFGQGTRLTVV.

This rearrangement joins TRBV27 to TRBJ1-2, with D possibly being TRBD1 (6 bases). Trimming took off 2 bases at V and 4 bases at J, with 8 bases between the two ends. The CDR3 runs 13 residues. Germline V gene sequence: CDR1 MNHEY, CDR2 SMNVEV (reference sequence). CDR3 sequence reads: CASSLRGAYGYTF. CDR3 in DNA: TGTGCCAGCAGTTTAAGGGGGGCCTATGGCTACACCTTC.

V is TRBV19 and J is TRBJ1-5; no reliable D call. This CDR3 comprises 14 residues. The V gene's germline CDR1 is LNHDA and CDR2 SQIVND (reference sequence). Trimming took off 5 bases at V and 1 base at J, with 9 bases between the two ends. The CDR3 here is CASSRTVSNQPQHF. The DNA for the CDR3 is TGTGCCAGTAGTCGGACGGTCAGCAATCAGCCCCAGCATTTT.

CDR3 bases: TGTGCCAGCAGCTTCTCTAGCGGCGGCACCGGGGAGCTGTTTTTT. Encoded protein: CASSFSSGGTGELFF. The chain employs TRBV11-2 and TRBJ2-2; TRBD2 aligns across 7 bases. The length of the CDR3 is 15 residues. J gave up 4 bases and V 3 bases, and 5 bases lay outside the gene matches. Germline V gene sequence: CDR1 SGHAT, CDR2 FQNNGV.

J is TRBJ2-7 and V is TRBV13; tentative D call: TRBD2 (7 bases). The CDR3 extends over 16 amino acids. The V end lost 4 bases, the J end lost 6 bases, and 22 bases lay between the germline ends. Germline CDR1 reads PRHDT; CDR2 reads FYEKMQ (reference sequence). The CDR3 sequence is CASSSPLTGRVGEQYF. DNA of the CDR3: TGTGCCAGCAGCTCGCCCCTAACAGGGAGGGTTGGCGAGCAGTACTTC. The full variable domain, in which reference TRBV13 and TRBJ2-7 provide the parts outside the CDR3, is AAGVIQSPRHLIKEKRETATLKCYPIPRHDTVYWYQQGPGQDPQFLISFYEKMQSDKGSIPDRFSAQQFSDYHSELNMSSLELGDSALYFCASSSPLTGRVGEQYFGPGTRLTVT.

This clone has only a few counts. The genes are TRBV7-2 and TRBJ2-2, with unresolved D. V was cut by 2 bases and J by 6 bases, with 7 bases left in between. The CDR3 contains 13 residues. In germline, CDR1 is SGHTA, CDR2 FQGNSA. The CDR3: CASSLKRSGELFF. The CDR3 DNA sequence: TGTGCCAGCAGCTTAAAGAGGTCCGGGGAGCTGTTTTTT.

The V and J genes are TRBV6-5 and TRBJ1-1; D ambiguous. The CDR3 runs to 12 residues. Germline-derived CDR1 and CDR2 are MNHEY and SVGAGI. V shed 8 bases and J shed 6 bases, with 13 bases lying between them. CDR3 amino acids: CASDKPNPEAFF. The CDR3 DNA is TGTGCCAGCGACAAACCGAATCCTGAAGCTTTCTTT.

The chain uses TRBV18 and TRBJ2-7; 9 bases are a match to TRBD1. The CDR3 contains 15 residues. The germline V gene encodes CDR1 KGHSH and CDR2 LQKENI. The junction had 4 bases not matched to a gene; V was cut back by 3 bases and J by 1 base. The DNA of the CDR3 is TGTGCCAGCTCACCGGGACAGGGCTCTTCCTACGAGCAGTACTTC. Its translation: CASSPGQGSSYEQYF.

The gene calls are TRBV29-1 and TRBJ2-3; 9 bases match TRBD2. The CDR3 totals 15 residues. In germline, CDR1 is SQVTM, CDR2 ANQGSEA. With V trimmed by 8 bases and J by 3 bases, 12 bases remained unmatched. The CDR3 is CSLTHSGGGTDTQYF. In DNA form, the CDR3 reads TGCAGCTTAACTCATAGCGGGGGAGGGACAGATACGCAGTATTTT.

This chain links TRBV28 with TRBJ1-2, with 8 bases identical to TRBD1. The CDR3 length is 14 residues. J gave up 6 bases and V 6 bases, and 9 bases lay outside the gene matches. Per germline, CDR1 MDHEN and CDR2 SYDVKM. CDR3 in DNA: TGTGCCAGCAGAACAGGGGGACTCGGTCATGGCTACACCTTC. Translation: CASRTGGLGHGYTF.

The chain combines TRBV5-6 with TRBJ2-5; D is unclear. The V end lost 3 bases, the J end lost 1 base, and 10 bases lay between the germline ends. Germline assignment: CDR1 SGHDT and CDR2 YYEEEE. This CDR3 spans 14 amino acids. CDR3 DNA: TGTGCCAGCAGCTCCCGAGGTCTCCAAGAGACCCAGTACTTC. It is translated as CASSSRGLQETQYF.

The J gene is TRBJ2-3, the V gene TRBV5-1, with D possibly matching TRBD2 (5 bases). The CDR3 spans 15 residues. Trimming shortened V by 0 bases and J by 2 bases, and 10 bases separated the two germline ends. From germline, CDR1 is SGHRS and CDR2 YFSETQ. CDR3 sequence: CASSLGSGATDTQYF. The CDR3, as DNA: TGCGCCAGCAGCTTGGGGAGCGGAGCCACAGATACGCAGTATTTT.

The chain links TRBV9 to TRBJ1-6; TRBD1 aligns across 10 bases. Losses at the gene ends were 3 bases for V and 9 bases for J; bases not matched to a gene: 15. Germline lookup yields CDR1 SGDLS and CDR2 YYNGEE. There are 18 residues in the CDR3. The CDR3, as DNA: TGTGCCAGCAGCGCATCAATTCACAGACAGGGGGCGAGTTCACCCCTCCACTTT. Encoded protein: CASSASIHRQGASSPLHF.

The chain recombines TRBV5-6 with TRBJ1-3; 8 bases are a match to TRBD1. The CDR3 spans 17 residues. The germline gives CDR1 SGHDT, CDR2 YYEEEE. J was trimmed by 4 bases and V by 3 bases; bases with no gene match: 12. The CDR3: CASSSTGVGSLGNTIYF. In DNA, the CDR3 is TGTGCCAGCAGCTCGACAGGGGTCGGTTCTCTAGGAAACACCATATATTTT. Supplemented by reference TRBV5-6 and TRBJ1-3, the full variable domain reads DAGVTQSPTHLIKTRGQQVTLRCSPKSGHDTVSWYQQALGQGPQFIFQYYEEEERQRGNFPDRFSGHQFPNYSSELNVNALLLGDSALYLCASSSTGVGSLGNTIYFGEGSWLTVV.

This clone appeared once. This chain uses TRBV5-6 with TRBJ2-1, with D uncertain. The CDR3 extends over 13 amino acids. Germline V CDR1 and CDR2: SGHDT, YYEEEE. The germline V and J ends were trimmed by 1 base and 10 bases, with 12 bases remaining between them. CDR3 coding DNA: TGTGCCAGCAGCTTGAACCCTGCTGGGGAGCAGTTCTTC. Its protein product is CASSLNPAGEQFF.

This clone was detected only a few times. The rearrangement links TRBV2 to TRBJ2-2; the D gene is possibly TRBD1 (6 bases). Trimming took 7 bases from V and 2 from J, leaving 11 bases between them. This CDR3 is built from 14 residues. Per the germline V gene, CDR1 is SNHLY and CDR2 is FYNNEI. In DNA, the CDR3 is TGTGCCAGCAAAACCAGGGGAAACACCGGGGAGCTGTTTTTT. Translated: CASKTRGNTGELFF.

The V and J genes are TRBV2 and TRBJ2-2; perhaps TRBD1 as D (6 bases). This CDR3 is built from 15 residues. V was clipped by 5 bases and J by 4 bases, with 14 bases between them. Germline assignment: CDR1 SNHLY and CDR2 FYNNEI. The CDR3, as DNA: TGTGCCAGCAGTCAGGGGACGGGGCGCACCGGGGAGCTGTTTTTT. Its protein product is CASSQGTGRTGELFF. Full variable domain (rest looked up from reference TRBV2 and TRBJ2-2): EPEVTQTPSHQVTQMGQEVILRCVPISNHLYFYWYRQILGQKVEFLVSFYNNEISEKSEIFDDQFSVERPDGSNFTLKIRSTKLEDSAMYFCASSQGTGRTGELFFGEGSRLTVL.

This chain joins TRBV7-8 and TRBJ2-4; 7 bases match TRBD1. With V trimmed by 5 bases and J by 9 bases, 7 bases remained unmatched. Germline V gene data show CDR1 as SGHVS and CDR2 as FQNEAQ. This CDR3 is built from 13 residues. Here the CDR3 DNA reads TGTGCCAGCAGCGCCACAGGGGTGGGCATTCAGTACTTC. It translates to CASSATGVGIQYF.

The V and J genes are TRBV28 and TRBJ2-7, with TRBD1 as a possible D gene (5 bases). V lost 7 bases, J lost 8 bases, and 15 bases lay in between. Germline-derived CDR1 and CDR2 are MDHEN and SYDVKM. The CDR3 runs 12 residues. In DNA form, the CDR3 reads TGTGCCAGCACCGCGACAGCAACCCAGCAGTACTTC. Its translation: CASTATATQQYF.

The CDR3: CASNPGGAGSPLHF. Here the CDR3 DNA reads TGTGCCAGCAACCCGGGGGGCGCGGGTTCACCCCTCCACTTT. This chain links TRBV6-1 with TRBJ1-6; TRBD1 is a possible D gene (6 bases). The length of the CDR3 is 14 residues. From germline, CDR1 is MNHNS and CDR2 SASEGT. V was cut by 7 bases and J by 9 bases, with 16 bases left in between.

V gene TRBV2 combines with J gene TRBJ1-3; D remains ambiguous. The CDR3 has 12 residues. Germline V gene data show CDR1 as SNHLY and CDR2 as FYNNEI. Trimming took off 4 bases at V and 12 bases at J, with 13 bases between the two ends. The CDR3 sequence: CASSALTSVIYF. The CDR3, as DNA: TGTGCCAGCAGTGCCCTTACTTCGGTCATATATTTT.

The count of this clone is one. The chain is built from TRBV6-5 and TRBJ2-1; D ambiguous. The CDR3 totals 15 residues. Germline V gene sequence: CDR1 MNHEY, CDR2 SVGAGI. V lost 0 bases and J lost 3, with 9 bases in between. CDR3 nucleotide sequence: TGTGCCAGCAGTTACTCGAGCTTAGACTACAATGAGCAGTTCTTC. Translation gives CASSYSSLDYNEQFF.

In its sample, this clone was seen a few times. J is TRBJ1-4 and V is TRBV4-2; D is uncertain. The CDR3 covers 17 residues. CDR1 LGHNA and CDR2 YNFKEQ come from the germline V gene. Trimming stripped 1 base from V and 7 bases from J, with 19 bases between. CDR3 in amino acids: CASSQGEPLSRSEKLFF. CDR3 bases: TGTGCCAGCAGCCAAGGAGAACCCTTAAGTCGGAGTGAAAAACTGTTTTTT.

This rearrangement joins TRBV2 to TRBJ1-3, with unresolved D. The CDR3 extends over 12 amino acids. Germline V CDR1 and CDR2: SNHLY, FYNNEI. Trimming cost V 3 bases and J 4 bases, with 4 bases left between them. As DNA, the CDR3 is TGTGCCAGCAGTGAGGCCGGAAACACCATATATTTT. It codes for CASSEAGNTIYF.

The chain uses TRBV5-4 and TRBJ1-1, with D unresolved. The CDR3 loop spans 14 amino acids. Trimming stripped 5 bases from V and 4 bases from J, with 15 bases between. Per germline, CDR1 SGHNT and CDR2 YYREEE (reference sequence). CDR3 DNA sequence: TGTGCCAGCAGGGAGGACTTATCCGGCACTGAAGCTTTCTTT. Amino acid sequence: CASREDLSGTEAFF.

The chain's CDR3 is CASSDRRTQETQYF. The DNA of the CDR3 is TGTGCCAGCAGTGATAGACGTACACAAGAGACCCAGTACTTC. The chain employs TRBV6-1 and TRBJ2-5; D uncertain. This CDR3 is built from 14 residues. Germline CDR1 reads MNHNS; CDR2 reads SASEGT. Trimming removed 3 bases at V and 2 bases at J, with 10 bases between.

For the CDR3, the DNA is TGTGCCAGCAGCCCCCAGGGTGTGATTGGCTACACCTTC. Translating gives CASSPQGVIGYTF. The chain links TRBV7-8 to TRBJ1-2, with D possibly being TRBD1 (5 bases). CDR3 length: 13 amino acids. Trimming took off 5 bases at V and 7 bases at J, with 14 bases between the two ends. CDR1 and CDR2 (germline): SGHVS, FQNEAQ.

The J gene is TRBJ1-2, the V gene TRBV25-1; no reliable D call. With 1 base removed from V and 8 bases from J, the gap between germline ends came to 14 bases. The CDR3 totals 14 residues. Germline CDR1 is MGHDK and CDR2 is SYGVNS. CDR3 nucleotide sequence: TGTGCCAGCAGTGAATCTTTGGCCCTATACGGCTACACCTTC. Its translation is CASSESLALYGYTF.

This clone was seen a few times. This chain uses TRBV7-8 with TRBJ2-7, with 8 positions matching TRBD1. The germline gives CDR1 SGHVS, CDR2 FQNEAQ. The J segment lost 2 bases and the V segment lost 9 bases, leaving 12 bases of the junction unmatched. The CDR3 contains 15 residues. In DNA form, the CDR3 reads TGTGCCAGTTACCCCATGGGGACAGGCACCTACGAGCAGTACTTC. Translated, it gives CASYPMGTGTYEQYF.

In DNA form, the CDR3 reads TGTGCCAGCAGCCCAAGGAAGCGGGGGGTCACAGATACGCAGTATTTT. Its translation: CASSPRKRGVTDTQYF. The chain carries TRBV4-2 and TRBJ2-3; 9 bases fit TRBD2. V lost 4 bases, J lost 2 bases, and 7 bases stayed unmatched. This CDR3 is 16 amino acids long. Germline values: CDR1 LGHNA, CDR2 YNFKEQ.